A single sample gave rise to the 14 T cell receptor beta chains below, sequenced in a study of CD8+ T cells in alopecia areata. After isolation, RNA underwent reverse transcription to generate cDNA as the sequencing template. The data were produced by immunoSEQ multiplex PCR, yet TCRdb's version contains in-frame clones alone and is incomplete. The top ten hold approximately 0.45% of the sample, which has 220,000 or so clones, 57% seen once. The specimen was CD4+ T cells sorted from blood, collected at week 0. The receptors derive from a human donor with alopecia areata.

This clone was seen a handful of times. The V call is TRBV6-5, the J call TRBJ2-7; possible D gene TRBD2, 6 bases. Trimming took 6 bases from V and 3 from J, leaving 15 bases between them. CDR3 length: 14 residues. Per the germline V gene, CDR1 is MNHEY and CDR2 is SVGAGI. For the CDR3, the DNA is TGTGCCAGCAGACCCCTCGGGACTCACTACGAGCAGTACTTC. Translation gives CASRPLGTHYEQYF.

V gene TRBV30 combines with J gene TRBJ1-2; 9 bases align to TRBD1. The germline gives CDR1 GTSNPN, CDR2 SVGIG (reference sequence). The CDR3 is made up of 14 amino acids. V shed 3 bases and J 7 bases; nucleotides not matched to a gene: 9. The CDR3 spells CAWRLNRGPLGYTF. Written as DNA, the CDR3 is TGTGCCTGGAGGTTGAACAGGGGGCCCCTTGGCTACACCTTC.

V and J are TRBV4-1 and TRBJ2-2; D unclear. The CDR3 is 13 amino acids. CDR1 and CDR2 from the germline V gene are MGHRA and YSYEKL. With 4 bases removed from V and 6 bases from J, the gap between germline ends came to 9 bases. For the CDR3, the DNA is TGCGCCAGCAGCCCCGCAAGGCCCGGGGAGCTGTTTTTT. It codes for CASSPARPGELFF.

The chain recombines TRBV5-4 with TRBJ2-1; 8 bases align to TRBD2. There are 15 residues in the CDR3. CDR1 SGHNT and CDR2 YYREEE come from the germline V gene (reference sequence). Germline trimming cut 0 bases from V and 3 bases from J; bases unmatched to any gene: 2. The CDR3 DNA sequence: TGTGCCAGCAGCTTGGGTGCGGGAGGCTACAATGAGCAGTTCTTC. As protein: CASSLGAGGYNEQFF.

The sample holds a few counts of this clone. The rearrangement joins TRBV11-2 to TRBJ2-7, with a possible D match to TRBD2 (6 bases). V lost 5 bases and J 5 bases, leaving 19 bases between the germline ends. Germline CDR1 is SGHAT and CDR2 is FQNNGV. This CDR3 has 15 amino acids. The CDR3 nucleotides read TGTGCCAGCAGCCACCGGTGGGGGGACGGAAACGAGCAGTACTTC. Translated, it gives CASSHRWGDGNEQYF.

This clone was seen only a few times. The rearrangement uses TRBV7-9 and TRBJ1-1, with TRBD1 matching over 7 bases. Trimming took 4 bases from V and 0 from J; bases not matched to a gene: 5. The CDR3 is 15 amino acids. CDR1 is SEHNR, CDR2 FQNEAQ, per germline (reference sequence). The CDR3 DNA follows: TGTGCCAGCAGCTCACAGGACAGGTTGAACACTGAAGCTTTCTTT. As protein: CASSSQDRLNTEAFF. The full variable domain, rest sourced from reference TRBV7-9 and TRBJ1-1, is DTGVSQNPRHKITKRGQNVTFRCDPISEHNRLYWYRQTLGQGPEFLTYFQNEAQLEKSRLLSDRFSAERPKGSFSTLEIQRTEQGDSAMYLCASSSQDRLNTEAFFGQGTRLTVV.

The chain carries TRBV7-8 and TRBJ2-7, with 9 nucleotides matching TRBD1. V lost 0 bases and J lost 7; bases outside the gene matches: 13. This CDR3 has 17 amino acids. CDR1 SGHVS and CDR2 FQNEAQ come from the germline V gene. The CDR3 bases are TGTGCCAGCAGCTTAGCGCGCGGACAGGGGTTTCTGAGGGAGCAGTACTTC. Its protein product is CASSLARGQGFLREQYF.

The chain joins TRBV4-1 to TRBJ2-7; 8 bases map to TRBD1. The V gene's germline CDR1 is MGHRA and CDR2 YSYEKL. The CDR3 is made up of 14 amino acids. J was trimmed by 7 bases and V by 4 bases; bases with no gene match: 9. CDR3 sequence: CASSPRQGLWEQYF. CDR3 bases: TGCGCCAGCAGCCCTCGACAGGGGCTGTGGGAGCAGTACTTC.

CDR3 DNA sequence: TGTGCCAGCAAGGGAGACTACTATGGCTACACCTTC. Its translation is CASKGDYYGYTF. The chain carries TRBV6-5 and TRBJ1-2, with D hard to call. This CDR3 is 12 amino acids long. Germline V gene data show CDR1 as MNHEY and CDR2 as SVGAGI. V was pared by 7 bases and J by 3 bases, with 9 bases between.

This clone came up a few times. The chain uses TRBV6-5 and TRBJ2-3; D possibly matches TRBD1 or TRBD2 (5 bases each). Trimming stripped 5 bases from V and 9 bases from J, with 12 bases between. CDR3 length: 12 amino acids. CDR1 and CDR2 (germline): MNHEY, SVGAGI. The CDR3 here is CASSETRDTQYF. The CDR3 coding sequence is TGTGCCAGCAGTGAGACCAGGGACACGCAGTATTTT.

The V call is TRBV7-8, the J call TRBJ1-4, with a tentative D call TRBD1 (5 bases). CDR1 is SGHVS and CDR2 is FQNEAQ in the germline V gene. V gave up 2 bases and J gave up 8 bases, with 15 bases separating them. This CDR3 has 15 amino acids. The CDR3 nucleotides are TGTGCCAGCAGCTTAAAGCGGACAATGGGAGAAAAACTGTTTTTT. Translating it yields CASSLKRTMGEKLFF.

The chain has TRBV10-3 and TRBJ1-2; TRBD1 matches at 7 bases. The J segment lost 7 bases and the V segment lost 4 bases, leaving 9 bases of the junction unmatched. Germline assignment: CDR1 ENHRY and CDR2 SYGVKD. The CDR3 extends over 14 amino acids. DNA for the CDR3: TGTGCCATCAGTGCGGGACAGACTAGTTTTGGCTACACCTTC. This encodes CAISAGQTSFGYTF.

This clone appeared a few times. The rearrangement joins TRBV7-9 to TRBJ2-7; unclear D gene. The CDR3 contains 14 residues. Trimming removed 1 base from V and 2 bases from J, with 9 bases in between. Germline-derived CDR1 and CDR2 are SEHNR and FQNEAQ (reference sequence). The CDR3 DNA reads TGTGCCAGCAGCTTAGACAGCCCAGCCTACGAGCAGTACTTC. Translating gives CASSLDSPAYEQYF.

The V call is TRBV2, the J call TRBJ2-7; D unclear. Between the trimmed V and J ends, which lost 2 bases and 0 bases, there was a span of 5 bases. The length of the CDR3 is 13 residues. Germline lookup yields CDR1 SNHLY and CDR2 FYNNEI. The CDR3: CASSEQASYEQYF. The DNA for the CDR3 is TGTGCCAGCAGTGAACAGGCCTCCTACGAGCAGTACTTC.